The 32 T cell receptor beta chains presented below share a single source sample, sequenced in a study of blood T cell repertoires in COVID-19. The protocol was immunoSEQ multiplex PCR, while the TCRdb copy is restricted to in-frame clones and leaves out a portion. The data contain some 210,000 clones, 70% to 90% of them singletons. Sequencing was performed on peripheral blood. Source of these receptors: a woman aged 50 to 60 with active or convalescent COVID-19.

V gene TRBV7-6 combines with J gene TRBJ1-4; D uncertain. This CDR3 is built from 15 residues. The V gene lost 0 bases and the J gene lost 0 bases, with 5 bases spanning the gap. Looked up from germline, CDR1 is SGHVS and CDR2 is FNYEAQ. The CDR3 DNA sequence: TGTGCCAGCAGCTTAGCACCTACAACTAATGAAAAACTGTTTTTT. Protein: CASSLAPTTNEKLFF. Full variable domain (rest looked up from reference TRBV7-6 and TRBJ1-4): GAGVSQSPRYKVTKRGQDVALRCDPISGHVSLYWYRQALGQGPEFLTYFNYEAQQDKSGLPNDRFSAERPEGSISTLTIQRTEQRDSAMYRCASSLAPTTNEKLFFGSGTQLSVL.

This chain uses TRBV19 with TRBJ2-3; 9 bases align to TRBD1. V gave up 3 bases and J gave up 4 bases; unmatched junction bases: 5. The germline gives CDR1 LNHDA, CDR2 SQIVND (reference sequence). The CDR3 totals 15 residues. CDR3 in amino acids: CASSIVGQGADTQYF. The CDR3 coding sequence is TGTGCCAGTAGTATTGTGGGACAGGGCGCAGATACGCAGTATTTT.

V usage is TRBV7-2 and J usage is TRBJ1-1, with D maybe TRBD1 (5 bases). The CDR3 has 15 residues. V lost 1 base, J lost 4 bases, and 13 bases lay in between. Germline V gene lookup returns CDR1 SGHTA and CDR2 FQGNSA. The CDR3: CASSLVQGGSTEAFF. The CDR3 DNA sequence: TGTGCCAGCAGCTTAGTCCAGGGCGGGAGCACTGAAGCTTTCTTT.

In DNA form, the CDR3 reads TGTGCCACCAGGGACAATCAACAGGGGGCAACGGGCATTCAGTACTTC. Protein product: CATRDNQQGATGIQYF. The gene calls are TRBV24-1 and TRBJ2-4, with 9 bases matching TRBD1. Looked up from germline, CDR1 is KGHDR and CDR2 is SFDVKD. The CDR3 has 16 amino acids. The trim removed 7 bases at V and 9 bases at J, leaving 15 bases unmatched.

This clone has more than one count but fewer than ten. This chain uses TRBV19 with TRBJ2-7; D is undetermined. CDR3 length: 14 residues. The V gene's germline CDR1 is LNHDA and CDR2 SQIVND (reference sequence). Trimming removed 5 bases from V and 3 bases from J, with 14 bases in between. CDR3 sequence: CASSLLPGVYEQYF. CDR3 nucleotides: TGTGCCAGTAGTTTGCTCCCAGGCGTCTACGAGCAGTACTTC.

The chain employs TRBV21-1 and TRBJ1-4; no check of the table's D call, TRBD1, against the DNA was made. TRBV21-1 is noted as a pseudogene. This CDR3 is 12 amino acids long. The CDR3 bases are TGTGCCACCCGCGCTCCCAGGGAAAAACTGTTTTTT. It codes for CATRAPREKLFF.

This chain uses TRBV29-1 with TRBJ2-1; 8 bases are a match to TRBD1. With V trimmed by 7 bases and J by 7 bases, 9 bases remained unmatched. Germline V gene data show CDR1 as SQVTM and CDR2 as ANQGSEA. The CDR3 sequence is 13 residues long. Here the CDR3 reads CSARRGQANEQFF. For the CDR3, the DNA is TGCAGCGCCCGCAGGGGGCAGGCGAATGAGCAGTTCTTC.

Regarding this clone: In the same sample, other DNA sequences code for this CDR3. The V call is TRBV7-9, the J call TRBJ2-5; D possibly corresponds to TRBD2 (5 bases). This CDR3 contains 14 residues. Germline V gene data show CDR1 as SEHNR and CDR2 as FQNEAQ (reference sequence). The V and J ends lost 5 bases and 4 bases respectively, with 14 bases between them. The DNA for the CDR3 is TGTGCCAGCAGCCTCGGAGGAGGTCGAGAGACCCAGTACTTC. Its translation is CASSLGGGRETQYF. The full variable domain, its missing parts supplied by reference TRBV7-9 and TRBJ2-5, is DTGVSQNPRHKITKRGQNVTFRCDPISEHNRLYWYRQTLGQGPEFLTYFQNEAQLEKSRLLSDRFSAERPKGSFSTLEIQRTEQGDSAMYLCASSLGGGRETQYFGPGTRLLVL.

This clone has a single count. The chain employs TRBV2 and TRBJ2-5; weak D call: TRBD2 (5 bases). The CDR3 length is 14 residues. Per germline, CDR1 SNHLY and CDR2 FYNNEI. The V end lost 2 bases, the J end lost 6 bases, and 13 bases lay between the germline ends. The CDR3 DNA sequence: TGTGCCAGCAGTGAAACGGGGATGAAACAGACCCAGTACTTC. As protein: CASSETGMKQTQYF.

The chain links TRBV5-1 to TRBJ2-3; TRBD1 matches 7 bases. This CDR3 is built from 15 residues. Trimming removed 5 bases from V and 2 bases from J; junction bases left unmatched: 8. In germline, CDR1 is SGHRS, CDR2 YFSETQ. The CDR3 region is CASRPSGQFTDTQYF. In nucleotides, the CDR3 is TGCGCCAGCAGACCATCGGGACAGTTCACAGATACGCAGTATTTT.

The chain carries TRBV6-6 and TRBJ2-3; 10 bases line up with TRBD2. From germline, CDR1 is MNHNY and CDR2 SVGAGI (reference sequence). The CDR3 has 16 amino acids. Trimming cost V 4 bases and J 1 base; bases outside gene matches: 5. DNA for the CDR3: TGTGCCAGCAGTTTGGACCTAGCGGGGGGCACAGATACGCAGTATTTT. It yields the protein CASSLDLAGGTDTQYF.

The gene calls are TRBV5-1 and TRBJ2-7; TRBD1 matches 11 bases. Germline loops: CDR1 SGHRS, CDR2 YFSETQ. After removal of 3 bases from V and 6 bases from J, the junction contained 11 bases not matched to a gene. The CDR3 spans 16 residues. The CDR3: CASSYLPGTGGSEQYF. The DNA for the CDR3 is TGCGCCAGCAGCTATCTTCCCGGGACAGGGGGTTCCGAGCAGTACTTC.

V usage is TRBV2 and J usage is TRBJ2-5; D call uncertain. This CDR3 comprises 10 residues. CDR1 SNHLY and CDR2 FYNNEI come from the germline V gene. V dropped 4 bases and J dropped 7 bases, with 4 bases sitting between them. This CDR3 is CASSGGTQYF. In nucleotides, the CDR3 is TGTGCCAGCAGTGGAGGGACCCAGTACTTC.

The chain employs TRBV25-1 and TRBJ1-1, with D tentatively TRBD1 (6 bases). Germline loops: CDR1 MGHDK, CDR2 SYGVNS. The CDR3 is 13 amino acids. Deletions cut 6 bases from V and 1 base from J, with 9 bases between. Here the CDR3 DNA reads TGTGCCAGCAGGGGACAACCGAACACTGAAGCTTTCTTT. Translating gives CASRGQPNTEAFF.

This clone was detected only once. CDR3 coding DNA: TGCGCCAGCAGCTTGTTAGGGGCGGATACCGGGGAGCTGTTTTTT. The encoded protein is CASSLLGADTGELFF. The chain combines TRBV5-1 with TRBJ2-2, with D perhaps TRBD1 (5 bases). The CDR3 totals 15 residues. Germline V gene sequence: CDR1 SGHRS, CDR2 YFSETQ. The V end was cut by 1 base, the J end by 5 bases, with 12 bases between. Looking up the rest from reference TRBV5-1 and TRBJ2-2 gives the full variable domain: KAGVTQTPRYLIKTRGQQVTLSCSPISGHRSVSWYQQTPGQGLQFLFEYFSETQRNKGNFPGRFSGRQFSNSRSEMNVSTLELGDSALYLCASSLLGADTGELFFGEGSRLTVL.

This chain links TRBV3-1 (or the pseudogene TRBV3-2) with TRBJ2-5, with TRBD2 matching over 9 bases. The J segment lost 4 bases and the V segment lost 4 bases, leaving 7 bases of the junction unmatched. Germline V CDR1 and CDR2: LGHDT, YNNKEL (reference sequence). CDR3 size: 15 residues. In DNA form, the CDR3 reads TGTGCCAGCAGCCCGTCTTTAGCGGGAGCAGAGACCCAGTACTTC. Amino acid sequence: CASSPSLAGAETQYF.

This chain links TRBV4-1 with TRBJ2-2; tentatively, D is TRBD2 (6 bases). The CDR3 contains 17 residues. V was cut by 7 bases and J by 5 bases, with 23 bases left in between. Germline assignment: CDR1 MGHRA and CDR2 YSYEKL. The DNA of the CDR3 is TGCGCCAGCACCTCTAGGGGCGGGAACACGGGGACCGGGGAGCTGTTTTTT. Its protein is CASTSRGGNTGTGELFF.

This chain uses TRBV4-2 with TRBJ1-5; 11 bases match TRBD1. The CDR3 covers 20 residues. V trimming: 5 bases; J trimming: 4 bases; junction bases outside the gene matches: 19. Per germline, CDR1 LGHNA and CDR2 YNFKEQ. CDR3 in amino acids: CASSAFLGQGGLSGNQPQHF. In nucleotides, the CDR3 is TGTGCCAGCAGCGCCTTTCTGGGACAGGGGGGACTAAGTGGAAATCAGCCCCAGCATTTT.

The V gene is TRBV20-1, the J gene TRBJ2-5, with TRBD1 as a possible D gene (5 bases). V gave up 3 bases and J gave up 5 bases, with 16 bases separating them. Germline V gene data show CDR1 as DFQATT and CDR2 as SNEGSKA (reference sequence). This CDR3 region has 14 residues. The CDR3 is CSASLGGARETQYF. The DNA for the CDR3 is TGCAGTGCTAGTCTGGGTGGGGCTCGGGAGACCCAGTACTTC.

The V call is TRBV27, the J call TRBJ1-1, with D maybe TRBD1 (5 bases). The V gene lost 9 bases and the J gene lost 1 base, with 21 bases spanning the gap. The CDR3 length is 16 residues. CDR1 is MNHEY and CDR2 is SMNVEV in the germline V gene (reference sequence). The CDR3 bases are TGTGCCAGTTCCCAGTACAGGAATAAGGGGAACACTGAAGCTTTCTTT. Its translation is CASSQYRNKGNTEAFF.

The V and J genes are TRBV6-1 and TRBJ1-5, with TRBD1 as a possible D gene (5 bases). The CDR3 loop spans 13 amino acids. Germline V gene sequence: CDR1 MNHNS, CDR2 SASEGT. V shed 6 bases and J shed 0 bases, with 6 bases lying between them. The CDR3 sequence is CASRTDSNQPQHF. CDR3 in DNA: TGTGCCAGCAGGACAGATAGCAATCAGCCCCAGCATTTT.

A single count supports this clone. The chain recombines TRBV28 with TRBJ1-3; D gene uncertain. Germline loops: CDR1 MDHEN, CDR2 SYDVKM. The CDR3 has 14 residues. The V end was cut by 5 bases, the J end by 0 bases, with 8 bases between. Here the CDR3 reads CASSAIDSGNTIYF. CDR3 nucleotide sequence: TGTGCCAGCAGTGCGATAGACTCTGGAAACACCATATATTTT.

A few counts support this clone. The gene calls are TRBV7-2 and TRBJ1-1; a weak D match, TRBD1 (5 bases). The CDR3 runs to 15 residues. V lost 1 base and J 1 base, leaving 10 bases between the germline ends. Per the germline V gene, CDR1 is SGHTA and CDR2 is FQGNSA. CDR3 sequence (DNA): TGTGCCAGCAGCTTAGGCAGGGTAGGGAACACTGAAGCTTTCTTT. Translating it yields CASSLGRVGNTEAFF.

The chain employs TRBV5-1 and TRBJ1-4, with D tentatively TRBD1 (5 bases). Looked up from germline, CDR1 is SGHRS and CDR2 is YFSETQ. V dropped 0 bases and J dropped 6 bases, with 15 bases sitting between them. CDR3 length: 16 amino acids. CDR3 region: CASSLVGGSGDEKLFF. The CDR3 coding sequence is TGCGCCAGCAGCTTGGTAGGAGGGTCGGGGGATGAAAAACTGTTTTTT.

V usage is TRBV18 and J usage is TRBJ1-5; possible D gene TRBD1, 5 bases. The CDR3 consists of 16 residues. Deletions cut 6 bases from V and 1 base from J, with 16 bases between. Per germline, CDR1 KGHSH and CDR2 LQKENI. CDR3 loop: CASSVSAGGSNQPQHF. CDR3 DNA: TGTGCCAGCTCCGTCTCGGCCGGGGGAAGCAATCAGCCCCAGCATTTT.

The chain carries TRBV4-1 and TRBJ1-1, with 7 bases lining up with TRBD1. The germline gives CDR1 MGHRA, CDR2 YSYEKL. With 0 bases clipped from V and 0 bases from J, the junction kept 10 bases outside the gene matches. This CDR3 contains 18 residues. This CDR3 reads CASSQEVGTGVVNTEAFF. The CDR3 coding sequence is TGCGCCAGCAGCCAAGAAGTGGGAACAGGGGTTGTGAACACTGAAGCTTTCTTT.

The genes are TRBV28 and TRBJ2-3; a weak D match, TRBD2 (5 bases). V was clipped by 5 bases and J by 3 bases, with 18 bases between them. This CDR3 has 16 residues. From germline, CDR1 is MDHEN and CDR2 SYDVKM. The CDR3 here is CASSGDSESLTDTQYF. The CDR3 nucleotides are TGTGCCAGCAGTGGGGATAGCGAGTCCCTAACAGATACGCAGTATTTT.

The rearrangement uses TRBV11-3 and TRBJ2-1; D ambiguous. CDR3 length equals 14 residues. Germline values: CDR1 SGHNT, CDR2 YENEEA. Trimming pared 5 bases from V and 10 bases from J, leaving 18 bases between. The CDR3 DNA reads as TGTGCCAGCAGCCCCGTAGGCGGCGACGGGGAGCAGTTCTTC. It specifies CASSPVGGDGEQFF.

The table lists this clone with a few counts. This CDR3 reads CASSLISGTQGNQPQHF. The CDR3 DNA is TGTGCCAGCAGTTTAATATCCGGGACACAAGGCAATCAGCCCCAGCATTTT. The J gene is TRBJ1-5, the V gene TRBV27; D perhaps matches TRBD1 (6 bases). CDR1 and CDR2 from the germline V gene are MNHEY and SMNVEV (reference sequence). This CDR3 is built from 17 residues. V lost 2 bases and J lost 2, with 16 bases in between.

This chain connects TRBV15 to TRBJ2-7; D might be TRBD1 (6 bases). Trimming stripped 5 bases from V and 2 bases from J, with 16 bases between. CDR3 length: 15 residues. The germline CDR1 and CDR2 sequences are LNHNV and YYDKDF (reference sequence). DNA for the CDR3: TGTGCCACCAGCTCCATCCCCAGGGGCCCCTACGAGCAGTACGTC. Protein: CATSSIPRGPYEQYV.

This clone was seen many times. This chain connects TRBV24-1 to TRBJ2-7, with D uncertain. V was pared by 4 bases and J by 6 bases, with 21 bases between. The germline CDR1 and CDR2 sequences are KGHDR and SFDVKD. CDR3 length: 16 residues. The DNA of the CDR3 is TGTGCCACCAGTGACAGACTGAGCCGGTCTCTTGGCGAGCAGTACTTC. Its translation: CATSDRLSRSLGEQYF.

The V gene is TRBV7-3, the J gene TRBJ1-1; D possibly corresponds to TRBD1 (5 bases). CDR3 length equals 15 residues. Per germline, CDR1 SGHTA and CDR2 FQGTGA. V gave up 4 bases and J gave up 1 base, with 13 bases separating them. The CDR3 sequence is CASSWGVSGNTEAFF. DNA for the CDR3: TGTGCCAGCAGCTGGGGGGTGAGCGGGAACACTGAAGCTTTCTTT.